This TCR beta chain was recorded in a study of beta chain features in type 1 diabetes. Expressed TCRB transcripts got sequenced, as all isolated RNA was reverse transcribed. Repertoires were generated with immunoSEQ multiplex PCR, while TCRdb's copy carries only in-frame clones and drops some. The sample has around 280,000 clones; roughly 15% are singletons. General study findings and limits: All four CD4+ subsets from Type 1 diabetes patients carried moderately but significantly shorter TCRB CDR3s.

The CDR3 covers 15 residues. Germline trimming cut 3 bases from V and 2 bases from J; bases unmatched to any gene: 6. The germline V gene has CDR1 SGHNT and CDR2 YYREEE (reference sequence). This clone was seen only a few times. Its antigen remains unidentified. Sequenced: naive CD4+ T cells from blood. This rearrangement joins TRBV5-4 to TRBJ2-3, with TRBD1 matching over 7 bases. The receptor was isolated from a man younger than 30 with type 1 diabetes. The CDR3 sequence: CASSWDSLITDTQYF. CDR3 in DNA: TGTGCCAGCAGCTGGGACAGCCTTATCACAGATACGCAGTATTTT.